A selection of T cell receptor beta chains follows, all from one sample in a study of cytomegalovirus exposure and HLA in healthy donors. Profiling relied on immunoSEQ multiplex PCR, and the TCRdb table lists in-frame clones only, not all of them. The data contain some 200,000 clones, about 83% of them singletons. Specimen: PBMCs. The receptors were gathered from a middle-aged man in good health and CMV-seronegative. Both conserved end residues are part of each CDR3. A D gene is named only where the DNA matches it firmly. The size entry is marked missing in some rows and otherwise reads once, few, many or a size class.

D gene,V gene,J gene,clone size,CDR3 DNA,CDR3 protein
.,TRBV6-6,TRBJ1-5,.,TGTGCCAGCAGTGCCAACGGGGGGAAGCCCCAGCATTTT,CASSANGGKPQHF
TRBD2,TRBV10-2,TRBJ2-3,once,TGCGCCAGCAGAGATAGCGGGGGCACAGATACGCAGTATTTT,CASRDSGGTDTQYF
.,TRBV5-6,TRBJ2-5,.,TGTGCCAGCAGCTTGTACCGTTCTTATAGGGGGGAGACCCAGTACTTC,CASSLYRSYRGETQYF
.,TRBV7-8,TRBJ2-5,.,TGTGCCAGCAGTAACTACGCTTTCATCGAGACCCAGTACTTC,CASSNYAFIETQYF
TRBD1,TRBV14,TRBJ2-2,.,TGTGCCAGCAGCCGACAGGGGTCCACCGGGGAGCTGTTTTTT,CASSRQGSTGELFF
.,TRBV19,TRBJ2-1,.,TGTGCCAGTAGTATAGCAGGCGGGATGAGGAATGAGCAGTTCTTC,CASSIAGGMRNEQFF
.,TRBV7-9,TRBJ2-1,.,TGTGCCAGCAGCCACATCAGGGCTTACAATGAGCAGTTCTTC,CASSHIRAYNEQFF
.,TRBV9,TRBJ1-1,.,TGTGCCAGCAGCGCACTCCAAGGAGTTGGGACTGAAGCTTTCTTT,CASSALQGVGTEAFF
.,TRBV4-1,TRBJ2-2,.,TGCGCCAGCAGCCAAGAGGGGAGCACCGGGGAGCTGTTTTTT,CASSQEGSTGELFF
TRBD1,TRBV19,TRBJ1-1,.,TGTGCCAGTAGTTGGGGCCAGGGGGCAAGCACTGAAGCTTTCTTT,CASSWGQGASTEAFF
.,TRBV5-8,TRBJ1-5,.,TGTGCCAGCAGCTTAAGGAGGTCAAACAGCAATCAGCCCCAGCATTTT,CASSLRRSNSNQPQHF
.,TRBV18,TRBJ2-2,.,TGTGCCAGCTCACCACTACGTTCGGCGAACACCGGGGAGCTGTTTTTT,CASSPLRSANTGELFF
.,TRBV2,TRBJ2-7,.,TGTGCCAGCAGTGAAAAACGGCGGGGCCAATCCTACGAGCAGTACTTC,CASSEKRRGQSYEQYF
TRBD1,TRBV27,TRBJ2-2,few,TGTGCCTGCACGGACAGGGTCGGAACCGGGGAGCTGTTTTTT,CACTDRVGTGELFF
TRBD1,TRBV14,TRBJ1-4,few,TGTGCCAGCAGCCAAGGGACAGGGGGTAATGAAAAACTGTTTTTT,CASSQGTGGNEKLFF
TRBD2,TRBV4-1,TRBJ2-7,.,TGCGCCAGCAGCCCCCCCGGGGGGGGGATGGTTAGCGAGCAGTACTTC,CASSPPGGGMVSEQYF
.,TRBV30,TRBJ1-1,.,TGTGCCTGGACTGGGGCAGCTGAAGCTTTCTTT,CAWTGAAEAFF
TRBD2,TRBV27,TRBJ2-5,.,TGTGCCAGCAGTTGGGGGGGAGGGGTAGAGACCCAGTACTTC,CASSWGGGVETQYF
TRBD2,TRBV5-1,TRBJ2-1,.,TGCGCCAGCAGGCTAATAGCGGGGTCCTACAATGAGCAGTTCTTC,CASRLIAGSYNEQFF
.,TRBV19,TRBJ1-4,.,TGTGCCAGTAGTATAATGAGCAGGGAGGGTGAAAAACTGTTTTTT,CASSIMSREGEKLFF
.,TRBV15,TRBJ1-5,.,TGTGCCACCAGCAGAGGAGGCTCGATAGATCAGCCCCAGCATTTT,CATSRGGSIDQPQHF
.,TRBV4-1,TRBJ2-1,.,TGCGCCAGCAGCCAAGTTACGGTCTCCTACAATGAGCAGTTCTTC,CASSQVTVSYNEQFF